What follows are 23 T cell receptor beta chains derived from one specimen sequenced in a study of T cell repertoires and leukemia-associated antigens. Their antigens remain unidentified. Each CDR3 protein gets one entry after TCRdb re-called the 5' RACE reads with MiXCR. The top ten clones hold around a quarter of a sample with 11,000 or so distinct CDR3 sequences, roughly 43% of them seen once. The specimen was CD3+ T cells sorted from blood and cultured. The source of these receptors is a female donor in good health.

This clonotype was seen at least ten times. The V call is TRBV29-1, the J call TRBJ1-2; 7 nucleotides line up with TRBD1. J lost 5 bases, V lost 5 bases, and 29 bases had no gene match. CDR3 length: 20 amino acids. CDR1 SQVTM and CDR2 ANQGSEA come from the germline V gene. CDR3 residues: CSVWAEPGTELTWGNYGYTF. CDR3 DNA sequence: TGCAGCGTTTGGGCCGAGCCTGGGACAGAACTCACCTGGGGGAATTATGGCTACACCTTC.

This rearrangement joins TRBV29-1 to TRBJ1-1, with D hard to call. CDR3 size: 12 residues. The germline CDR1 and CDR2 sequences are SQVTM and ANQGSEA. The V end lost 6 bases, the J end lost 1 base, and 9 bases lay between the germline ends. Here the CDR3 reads CSVWSRNTEAFF. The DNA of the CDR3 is TGCAGCGTGTGGTCGAGGAACACTGAAGCTTTCTTT.

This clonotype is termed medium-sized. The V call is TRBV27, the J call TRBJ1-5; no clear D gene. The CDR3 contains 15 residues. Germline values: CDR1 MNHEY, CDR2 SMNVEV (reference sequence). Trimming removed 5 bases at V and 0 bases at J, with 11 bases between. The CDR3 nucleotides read TGTGCCAGCAGTGTCTCGGGGATTAGCAATCAGCCCCAGCATTTT. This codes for CASSVSGISNQPQHF.

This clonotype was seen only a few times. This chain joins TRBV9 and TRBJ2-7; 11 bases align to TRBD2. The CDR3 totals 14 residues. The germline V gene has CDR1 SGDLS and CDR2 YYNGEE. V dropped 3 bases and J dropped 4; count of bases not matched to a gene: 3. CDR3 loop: CASSETSGTYEQYF. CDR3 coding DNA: TGTGCCAGCAGCGAGACTAGCGGGACGTACGAGCAGTACTTC.

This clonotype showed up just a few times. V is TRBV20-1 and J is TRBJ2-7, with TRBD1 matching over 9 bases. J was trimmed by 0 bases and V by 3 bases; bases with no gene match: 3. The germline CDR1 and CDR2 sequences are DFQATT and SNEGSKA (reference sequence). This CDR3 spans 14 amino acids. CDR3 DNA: TGCAGTGCTAGGGACAGGGGTTTCTCCTACGAGCAGTACTTC. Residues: CSARDRGFSYEQYF.

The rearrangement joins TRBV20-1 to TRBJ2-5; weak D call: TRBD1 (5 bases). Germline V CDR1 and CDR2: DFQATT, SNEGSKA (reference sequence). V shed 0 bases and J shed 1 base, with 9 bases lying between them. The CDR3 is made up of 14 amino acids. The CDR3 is CSARDQGLQETQYF. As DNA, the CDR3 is TGCAGTGCTAGAGATCAGGGCCTCCAAGAGACCCAGTACTTC.

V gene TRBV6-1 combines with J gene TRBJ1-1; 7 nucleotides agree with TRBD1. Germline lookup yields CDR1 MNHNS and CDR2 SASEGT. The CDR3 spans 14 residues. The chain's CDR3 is CGRTFGTENTEAFF. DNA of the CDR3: TGTGGCCGCACCTTCGGGACAGAGAACACTGAAGCTTTCTTT.

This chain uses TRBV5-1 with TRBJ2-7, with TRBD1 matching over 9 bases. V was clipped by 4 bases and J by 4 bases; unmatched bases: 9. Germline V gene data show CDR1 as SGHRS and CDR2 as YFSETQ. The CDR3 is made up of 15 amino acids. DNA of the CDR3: TGCGCCAGCAGCCCCTCCGGGACAGGGCAGTACGAGCAGTACTTC. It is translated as CASSPSGTGQYEQYF. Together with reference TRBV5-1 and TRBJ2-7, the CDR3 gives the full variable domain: KAGVTQTPRYLIKTRGQQVTLSCSPISGHRSVSWYQQTPGQGLQFLFEYFSETQRNKGNFPGRFSGRQFSNSRSEMNVSTLELGDSALYLCASSPSGTGQYEQYFGPGTRLTVT.

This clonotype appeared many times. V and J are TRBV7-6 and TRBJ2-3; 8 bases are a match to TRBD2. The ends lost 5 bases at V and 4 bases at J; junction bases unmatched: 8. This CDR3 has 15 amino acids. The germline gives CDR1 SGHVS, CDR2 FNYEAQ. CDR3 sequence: CASSPIAGTADTQYF. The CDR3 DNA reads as TGTGCCAGCAGCCCTATAGCGGGAACGGCAGATACGCAGTATTTT.

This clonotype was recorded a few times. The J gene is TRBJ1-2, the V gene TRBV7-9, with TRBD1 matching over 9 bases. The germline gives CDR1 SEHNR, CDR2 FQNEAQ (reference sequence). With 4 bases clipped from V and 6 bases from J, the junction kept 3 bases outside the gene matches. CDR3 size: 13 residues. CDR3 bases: TGTGCCAGCAGCTGGGGACAGGGTGATGGCTACACCTTC. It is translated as CASSWGQGDGYTF.

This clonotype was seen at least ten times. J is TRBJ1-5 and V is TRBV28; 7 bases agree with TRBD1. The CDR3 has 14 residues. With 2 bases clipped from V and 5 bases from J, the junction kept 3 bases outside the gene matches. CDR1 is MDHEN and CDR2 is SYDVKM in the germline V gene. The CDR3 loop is CASSLGRGDQPQHF. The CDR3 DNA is TGTGCCAGCAGTTTAGGCAGGGGGGATCAGCCCCAGCATTTT.

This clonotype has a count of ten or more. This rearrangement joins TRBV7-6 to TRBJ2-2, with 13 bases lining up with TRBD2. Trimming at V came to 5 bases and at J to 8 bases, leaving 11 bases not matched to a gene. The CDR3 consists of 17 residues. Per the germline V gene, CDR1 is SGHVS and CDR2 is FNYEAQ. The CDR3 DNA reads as TGTGCCAGCAGCAAAGGGACTAGCGGGGTCGCGCCGGGGGAGCTGTTTTTT. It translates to CASSKGTSGVAPGELFF.

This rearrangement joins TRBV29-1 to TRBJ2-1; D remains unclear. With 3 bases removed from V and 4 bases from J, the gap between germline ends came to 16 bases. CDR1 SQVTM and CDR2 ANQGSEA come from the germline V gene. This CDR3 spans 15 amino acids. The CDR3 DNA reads TGCAGCGTTGATGGGGTCCGACAAAGTTACAATGAGCAGTTCTTC. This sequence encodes CSVDGVRQSYNEQFF.

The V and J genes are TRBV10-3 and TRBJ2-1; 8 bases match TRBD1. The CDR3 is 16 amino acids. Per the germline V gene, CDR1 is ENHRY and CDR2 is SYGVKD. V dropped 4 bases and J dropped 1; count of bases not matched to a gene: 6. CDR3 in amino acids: CAISGQTGVSYNEQFF. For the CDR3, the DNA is TGTGCCATCAGTGGGCAGACAGGGGTGTCCTACAATGAGCAGTTCTTC.

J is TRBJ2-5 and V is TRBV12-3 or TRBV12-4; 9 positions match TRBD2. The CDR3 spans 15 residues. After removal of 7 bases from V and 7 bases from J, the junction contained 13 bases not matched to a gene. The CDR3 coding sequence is TGTGCCAGCAAAAATAGCGGGGGCAGGTTGGGGACCCAGTACTTC. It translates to CASKNSGGRLGTQYF.

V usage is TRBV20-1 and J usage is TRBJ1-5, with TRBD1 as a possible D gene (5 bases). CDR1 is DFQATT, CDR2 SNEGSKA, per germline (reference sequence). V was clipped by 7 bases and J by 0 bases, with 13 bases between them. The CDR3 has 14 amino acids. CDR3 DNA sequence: TGCAGTGTCGGGGGACTGTGTAGCAATCAGCCCCAGCATTTT. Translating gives CSVGGLCSNQPQHF.

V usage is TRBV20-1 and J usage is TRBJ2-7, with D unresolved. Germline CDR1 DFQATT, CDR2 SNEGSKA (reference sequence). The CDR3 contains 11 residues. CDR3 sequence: CSPLSSYEQYF. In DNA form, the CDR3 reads TGCAGCCCACTCAGCTCCTACGAGCAGTACTTC.

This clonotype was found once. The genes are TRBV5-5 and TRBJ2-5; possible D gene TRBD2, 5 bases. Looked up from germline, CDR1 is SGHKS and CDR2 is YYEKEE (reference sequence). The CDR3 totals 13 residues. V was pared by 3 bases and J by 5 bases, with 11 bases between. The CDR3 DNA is TGTGCCAGCAGCTCTCGGGATACGGAGACCCAGTACTTC. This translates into CASSSRDTETQYF. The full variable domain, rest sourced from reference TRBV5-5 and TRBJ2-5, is DAGVTQSPTHLIKTRGQQVTLRCSPISGHKSVSWYQQVLGQGPQFIFQYYEKEERGRGNFPDRFSARQFPNYSSELNVNALLLGDSALYLCASSSRDTETQYFGPGTRLLVL.

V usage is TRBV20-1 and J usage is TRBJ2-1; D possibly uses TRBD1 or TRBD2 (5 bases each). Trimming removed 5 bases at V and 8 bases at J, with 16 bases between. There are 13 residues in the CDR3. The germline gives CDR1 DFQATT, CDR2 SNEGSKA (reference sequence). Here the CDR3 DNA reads TGCAGTGCTTCGGACTCGTGGGGCTATGAGCAGTTCTTC. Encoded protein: CSASDSWGYEQFF.

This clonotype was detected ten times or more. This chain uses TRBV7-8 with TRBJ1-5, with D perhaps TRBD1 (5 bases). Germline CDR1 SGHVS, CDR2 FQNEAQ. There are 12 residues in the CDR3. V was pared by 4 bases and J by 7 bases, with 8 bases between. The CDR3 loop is CASSSRGQPQHF. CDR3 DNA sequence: TGTGCCAGCAGCTCGAGGGGCCAGCCCCAGCATTTT.

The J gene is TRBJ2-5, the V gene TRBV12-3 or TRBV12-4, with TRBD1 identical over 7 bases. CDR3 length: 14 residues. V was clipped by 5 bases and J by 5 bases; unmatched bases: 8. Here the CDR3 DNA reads TGTGCCAGCAGTCGGGACAGTCGTCGGGAGACCCAGTACTTC. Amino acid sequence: CASSRDSRRETQYF.

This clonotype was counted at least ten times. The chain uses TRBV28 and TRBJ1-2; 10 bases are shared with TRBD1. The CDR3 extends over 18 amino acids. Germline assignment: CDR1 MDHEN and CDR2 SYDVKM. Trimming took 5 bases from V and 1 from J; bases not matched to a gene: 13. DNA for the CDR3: TGTGCCAGCAGTCCCTCGACAGGGGGCTTGAGGTTTAACTATGGCTACACCTTC. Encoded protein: CASSPSTGGLRFNYGYTF.

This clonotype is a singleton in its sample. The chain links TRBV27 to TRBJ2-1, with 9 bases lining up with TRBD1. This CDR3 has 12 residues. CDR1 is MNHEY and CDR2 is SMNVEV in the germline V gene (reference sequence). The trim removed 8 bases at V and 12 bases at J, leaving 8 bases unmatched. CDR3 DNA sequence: TGTGCCAGCCCCGGGACAGGGTATGGGCAGTTCTTC. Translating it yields CASPGTGYGQFF.